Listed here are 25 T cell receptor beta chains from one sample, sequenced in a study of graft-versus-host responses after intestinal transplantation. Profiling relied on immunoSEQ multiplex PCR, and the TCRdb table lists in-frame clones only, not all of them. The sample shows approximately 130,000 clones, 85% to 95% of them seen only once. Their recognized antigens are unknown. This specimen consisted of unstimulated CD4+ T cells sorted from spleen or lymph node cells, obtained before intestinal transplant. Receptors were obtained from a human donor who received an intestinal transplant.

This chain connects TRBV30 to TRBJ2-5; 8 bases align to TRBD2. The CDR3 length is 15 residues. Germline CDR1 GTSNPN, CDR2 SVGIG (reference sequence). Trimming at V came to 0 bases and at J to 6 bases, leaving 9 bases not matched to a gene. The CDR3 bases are TGTGCCTGGAGTGTAGAACGGGGGGGTGTCAAGACCCAGTACTTC. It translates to CAWSVERGGVKTQYF. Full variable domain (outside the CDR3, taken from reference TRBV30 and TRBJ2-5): SQTIHQWPATLVQPVGSPLSLECTVEGTSNPNLYWYRQAAGRGLQLLFYSVGIGQISSEVPQNLSASRPQDRQFILSSKKLLLSDSGFYLCAWSVERGGVKTQYFGPGTRLLVL.

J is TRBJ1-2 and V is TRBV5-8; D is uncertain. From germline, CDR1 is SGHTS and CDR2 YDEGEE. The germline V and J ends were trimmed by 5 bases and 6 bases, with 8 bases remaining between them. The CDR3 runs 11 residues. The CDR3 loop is CASSPGHGYTF. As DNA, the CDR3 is TGTGCCAGCAGTCCGGGCCATGGCTACACCTTC. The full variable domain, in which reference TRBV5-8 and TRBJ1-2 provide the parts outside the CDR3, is EAGVTQSPTHLIKTRGQQATLRCSPISGHTSVYWYQQALGLGLQFLLWYDEGEERNRGNFPPRFSGRQFPNYSSELNVNALELEDSALYLCASSPGHGYTFGSGTRLTVV.

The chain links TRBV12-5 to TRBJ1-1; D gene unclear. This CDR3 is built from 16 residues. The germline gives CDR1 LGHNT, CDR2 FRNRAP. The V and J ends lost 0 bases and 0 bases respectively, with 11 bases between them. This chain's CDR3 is CASGLVRTGMNTEAFF. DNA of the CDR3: TGTGCTAGTGGTTTGGTACGTACGGGAATGAACACTGAAGCTTTCTTT.

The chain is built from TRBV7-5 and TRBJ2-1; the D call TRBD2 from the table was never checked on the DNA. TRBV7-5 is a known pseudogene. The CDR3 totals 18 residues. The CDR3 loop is CVRSLKGTSGGPLWEQFF. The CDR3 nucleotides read TGTGTCAGAAGCTTAAAAGGTACTAGCGGGGGCCCCCTTTGGGAGCAGTTCTTC.

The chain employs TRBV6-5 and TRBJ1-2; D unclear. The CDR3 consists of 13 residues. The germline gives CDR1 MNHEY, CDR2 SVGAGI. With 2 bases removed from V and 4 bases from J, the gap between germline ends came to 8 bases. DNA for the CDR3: TGTGCCAGCAGTTACCAGTCGGGCTATGGCTACACCTTC. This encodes CASSYQSGYGYTF.

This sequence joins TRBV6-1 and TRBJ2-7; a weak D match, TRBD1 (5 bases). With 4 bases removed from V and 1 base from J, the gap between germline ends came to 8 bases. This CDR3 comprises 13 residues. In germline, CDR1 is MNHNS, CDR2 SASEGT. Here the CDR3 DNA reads TGTGCCAGCAGTGTAAGGGGATCCTACGAGCAGTACTTC. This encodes CASSVRGSYEQYF.

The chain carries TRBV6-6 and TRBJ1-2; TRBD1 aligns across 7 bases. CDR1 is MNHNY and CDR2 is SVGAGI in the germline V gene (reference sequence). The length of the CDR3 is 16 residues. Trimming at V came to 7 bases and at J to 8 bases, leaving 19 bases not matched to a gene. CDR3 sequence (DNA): TGTGCCAGCATGACAGGGAATAGGAGGGGGAGTTGGGGCTACACCTTC. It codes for CASMTGNRRGSWGYTF.

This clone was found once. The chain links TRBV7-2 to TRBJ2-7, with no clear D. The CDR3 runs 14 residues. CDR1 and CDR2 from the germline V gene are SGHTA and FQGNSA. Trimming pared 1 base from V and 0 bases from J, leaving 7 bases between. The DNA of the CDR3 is TGTGCCAGCAGCTTAGGTCTGCACTCCTACGAGCAGTACTTC. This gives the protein CASSLGLHSYEQYF.

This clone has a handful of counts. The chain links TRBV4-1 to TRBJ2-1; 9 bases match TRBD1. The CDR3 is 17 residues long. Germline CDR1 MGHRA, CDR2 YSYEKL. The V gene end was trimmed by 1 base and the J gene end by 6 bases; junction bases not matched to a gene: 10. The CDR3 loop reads CASSQGGRGQGGNEQFF. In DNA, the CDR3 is TGCGCCAGCAGCCAAGGCGGTCGGGGACAGGGTGGCAATGAGCAGTTCTTC.

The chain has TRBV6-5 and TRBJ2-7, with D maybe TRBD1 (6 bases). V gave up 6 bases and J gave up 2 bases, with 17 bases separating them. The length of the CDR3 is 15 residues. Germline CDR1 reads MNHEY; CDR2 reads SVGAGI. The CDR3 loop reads CASRTRQAVPYEQYF. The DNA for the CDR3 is TGTGCCAGCAGAACTAGACAGGCAGTACCCTACGAGCAGTACTTC.

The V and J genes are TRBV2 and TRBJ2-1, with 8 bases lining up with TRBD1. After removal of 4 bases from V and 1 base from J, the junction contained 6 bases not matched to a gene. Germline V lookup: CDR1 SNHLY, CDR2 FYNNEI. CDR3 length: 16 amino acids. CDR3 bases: TGTGCCAGCAGTGTTGGCAGGGGGCTATCCTACAATGAGCAGTTCTTC. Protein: CASSVGRGLSYNEQFF. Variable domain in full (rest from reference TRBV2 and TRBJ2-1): EPEVTQTPSHQVTQMGQEVILRCVPISNHLYFYWYRQILGQKVEFLVSFYNNEISEKSEIFDDQFSVERPDGSNFTLKIRSTKLEDSAMYFCASSVGRGLSYNEQFFGPGTRLTVL.

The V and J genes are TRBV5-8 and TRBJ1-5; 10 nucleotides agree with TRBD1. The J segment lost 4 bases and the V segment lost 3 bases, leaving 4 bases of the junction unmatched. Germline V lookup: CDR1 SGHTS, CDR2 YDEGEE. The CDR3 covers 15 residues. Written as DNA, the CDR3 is TGTGCCAGCAGCTCCGGGACAGGGGAAAATCAGCCCCAGCATTTT. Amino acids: CASSSGTGENQPQHF.

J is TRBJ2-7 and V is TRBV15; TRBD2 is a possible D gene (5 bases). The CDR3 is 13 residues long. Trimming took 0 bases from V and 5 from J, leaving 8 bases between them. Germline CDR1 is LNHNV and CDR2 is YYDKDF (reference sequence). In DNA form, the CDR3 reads TGTGCCACCAGCAGAGAGGCGGGCGACGAGCAGTACTTC. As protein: CATSREAGDEQYF.

In DNA form, the CDR3 reads TGTGCCATCAGTGATGTTCTAGCGGGGGGGCTGCGCGAGCAGTTCTTC. Translating it yields CAISDVLAGGLREQFF. This chain joins TRBV10-3 and TRBJ2-1, with 12 bases matching TRBD2. CDR3 length equals 16 residues. After removal of 3 bases from V and 10 bases from J, the junction contained 10 bases not matched to a gene. Germline V gives CDR1 ENHRY, CDR2 SYGVKD.

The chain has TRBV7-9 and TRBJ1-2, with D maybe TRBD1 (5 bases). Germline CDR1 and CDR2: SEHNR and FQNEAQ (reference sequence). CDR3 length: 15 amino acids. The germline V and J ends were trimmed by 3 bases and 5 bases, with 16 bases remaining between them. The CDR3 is CASSFDWAGDYGYTF. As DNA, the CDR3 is TGTGCCAGCAGCTTTGACTGGGCGGGGGATTATGGCTACACCTTC.

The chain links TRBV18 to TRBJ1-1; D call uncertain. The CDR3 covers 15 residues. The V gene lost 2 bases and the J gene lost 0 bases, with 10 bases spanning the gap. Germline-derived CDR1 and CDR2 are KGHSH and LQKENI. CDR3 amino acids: CASSPARTLNTEAFF. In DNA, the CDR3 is TGTGCCAGCTCACCAGCACGGACGTTGAACACTGAAGCTTTCTTT. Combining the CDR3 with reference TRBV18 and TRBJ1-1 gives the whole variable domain NAGVMQNPRHLVRRRGQEARLRCSPMKGHSHVYWYRQLPEEGLKFMVYLQKENIIDESGMPKERFSAEFPKEGPSILRIQQVVRGDSAAYFCASSPARTLNTEAFFGQGTRLTVV.

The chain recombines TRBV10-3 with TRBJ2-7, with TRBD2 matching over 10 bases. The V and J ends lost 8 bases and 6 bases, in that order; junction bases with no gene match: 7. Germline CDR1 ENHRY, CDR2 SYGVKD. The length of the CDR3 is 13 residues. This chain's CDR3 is CAIGERGGREQYF. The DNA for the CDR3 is TGTGCCATCGGGGAGCGGGGGGGCCGCGAGCAGTACTTC.

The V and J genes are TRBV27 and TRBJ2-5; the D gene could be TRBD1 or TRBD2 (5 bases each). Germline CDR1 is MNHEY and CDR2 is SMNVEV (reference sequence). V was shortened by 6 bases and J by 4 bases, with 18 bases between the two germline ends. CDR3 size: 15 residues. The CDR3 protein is CASSPRVGVGETQYF. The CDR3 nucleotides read TGTGCCAGCAGCCCCCGGGTGGGGGTGGGAGAGACCCAGTACTTC.

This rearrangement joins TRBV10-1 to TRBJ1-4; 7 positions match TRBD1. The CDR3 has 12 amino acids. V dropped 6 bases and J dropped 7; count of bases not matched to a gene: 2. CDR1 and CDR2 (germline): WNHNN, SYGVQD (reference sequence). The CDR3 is CASSQGGEKLFF. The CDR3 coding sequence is TGCGCCAGCAGCCAGGGGGGTGAAAAACTGTTTTTT.

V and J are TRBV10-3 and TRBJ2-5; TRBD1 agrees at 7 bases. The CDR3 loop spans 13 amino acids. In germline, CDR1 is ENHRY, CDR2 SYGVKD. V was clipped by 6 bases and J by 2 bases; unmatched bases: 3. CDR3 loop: CAISNRGQETQYF. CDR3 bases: TGTGCCATCAGCAACAGGGGTCAAGAGACCCAGTACTTC.

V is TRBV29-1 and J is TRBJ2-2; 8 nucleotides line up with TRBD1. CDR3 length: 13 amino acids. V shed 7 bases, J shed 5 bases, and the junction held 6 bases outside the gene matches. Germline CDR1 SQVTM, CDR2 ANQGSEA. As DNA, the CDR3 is TGCAGCGCCCGACAGGGGTCAACCGGGGAGCTGTTTTTT. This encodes CSARQGSTGELFF.

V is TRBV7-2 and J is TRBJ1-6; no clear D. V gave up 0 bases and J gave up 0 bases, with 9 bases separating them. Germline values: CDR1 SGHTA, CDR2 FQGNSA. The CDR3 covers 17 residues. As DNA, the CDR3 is TGTGCCAGCAGCTTAGCGCGCAAAAGCTCCTATAATTCACCCCTCCACTTT. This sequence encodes CASSLARKSSYNSPLHF. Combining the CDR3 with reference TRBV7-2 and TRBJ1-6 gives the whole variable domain GAGVSQSPSNKVTEKGKDVELRCDPISGHTALYWYRQSLGQGLEFLIYFQGNSAPDKSGLPSDRFSAERTGGSVSTLTIQRTQQEDSAVYLCASSLARKSSYNSPLHFGNGTRLTVT.

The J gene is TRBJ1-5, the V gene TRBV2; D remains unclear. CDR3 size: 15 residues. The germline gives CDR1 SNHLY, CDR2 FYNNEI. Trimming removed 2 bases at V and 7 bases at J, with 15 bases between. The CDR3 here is CASSESPGSGQPQHF. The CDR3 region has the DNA TGTGCCAGCAGTGAATCTCCGGGCTCCGGACAGCCCCAGCATTTT.

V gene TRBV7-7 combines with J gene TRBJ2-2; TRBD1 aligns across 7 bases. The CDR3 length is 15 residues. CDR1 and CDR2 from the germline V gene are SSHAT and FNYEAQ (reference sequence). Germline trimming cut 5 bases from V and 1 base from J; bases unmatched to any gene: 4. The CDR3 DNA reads TGTGCCAGCAGCCCCGGGACAGTGAACACCGGGGAGCTGTTTTTT. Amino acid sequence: CASSPGTVNTGELFF.

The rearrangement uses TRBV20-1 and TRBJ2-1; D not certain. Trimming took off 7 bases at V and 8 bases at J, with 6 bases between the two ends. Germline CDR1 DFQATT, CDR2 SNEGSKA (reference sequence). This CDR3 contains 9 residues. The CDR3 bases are TGCAGTGTAGGTCATGAGCAGTTCTTC. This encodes CSVGHEQFF.